This T cell receptor (beta chain) was recovered during a study of T cell repertoires in cytomegalovirus infection. TCRdb passed the reads through MiXCR, listing each CDR3 protein once. The table includes approximately 130,000 distinct CDR3 sequences, approximately 9.2% detected once. Trimming left V 3 bases short and J 0 bases short, with 11 bases between. The CDR3 extends over 15 amino acids. Germline loops: CDR1 MRHNA, CDR2 SNTAGT. In its sample, this clonotype was seen many times. Input material: PBMCs. The chain is built from TRBV6-4 and TRBJ1-1; D uncertain. This clonotype originated in a human donor in good health (CMV status not recorded). Some clones in this sample may be carry-over from other donors' samples. DNA for the CDR3: TGTGCCAGCAGTGAGGAGGATAACATGAACACTGAAGCTTTCTTT. It encodes CASSEEDNMNTEAFF.